This TCR beta chain stems from a study of regulatory T cells in long-lasting Graves disease. The study's findings and limits: Those with persistent Graves' had less TCR diversity than newly diagnosed patients. Comparison showed that persistent patients shared more public clonotypes (roughly 2,500) than new patients (over 950).

To make TCR beta libraries, researchers used iRepertoire HTBI primers and Arm-PCR of CDR3 regions. TCRdb called the multiplex PCR reads again in MiXCR, with one record for every CDR3 protein. The table lists approximately 400,000 distinct CDR3 sequences, roughly 12% of them singletons. With respect to this clonotype: Its antigen is as yet unknown. This sequence may be a read error, since a much larger clone differs from it by one base.

The junction had 10 bases not matched to a gene; V was cut back by 6 bases and J by 7 bases. The CDR3 is made up of 15 amino acids. Time point noted: newly diagnosed GD, antithyroid drugs for less than 3 months. With RNA extracted from PBMCs as input, the TCR library was made. The same sample was also used in a study of T cells in Graves' hyperthyroidism and ophthalmopathy. That source reports: In the blood, most expanded thyroid clonotypes above 0.001 appeared as well.

The J gene is TRBJ2-7, the V gene TRBV12-3 or TRBV12-4; 12 bases match TRBD2. The origin of this receptor is a woman aged 18-29 years with Graves disease. This material consisted of peripheral blood mononuclear cells (PBMCs), taken at new diagnosis, from a patient treated with antithyroid drugs. CDR3 bases: TGTGCCAGCAGCCTAGCGGGGGGGCCCTCCGATGAGCAGTACTTC. Encoded protein: CASSLAGGPSDEQYF.